The source of this TCR beta chain is a study of blood T cell repertoires in COVID-19. Across the study: Acute and convalescent COVID-19 samples came from the United States, Italy and Spain.

In the source study's methods: Estimates of nucleated cell counts were drawn from the amplification of reference gene primers. Clones were read by immunoSEQ multiplex PCR, and TCRdb kept only the in-frame ones, dropping some. V and J calls and clone size are copied from that table; D and trimming were computed from the DNA. The profile covers 130,000 to 150,000 clones, with 88% appearing a single time and 2% to 2.5% taken by the ten largest. In germline, CDR1 is SGHRS, CDR2 YFSETQ. This CDR3 comprises 13 residues. V shed 2 bases, J shed 4 bases, and the junction held 2 bases outside the gene matches.

Sequencing was performed on peripheral blood. The chain has TRBV5-1 and TRBJ1-2; 7 nucleotides match TRBD1. This receptor was identified in a human donor in a cohort sampled during active COVID-19. CDR3 sequence (DNA): TGCGCCAGCAGCTTAAGGGACAGCTATGGCTACACCTTC. Its translation is CASSLRDSYGYTF.